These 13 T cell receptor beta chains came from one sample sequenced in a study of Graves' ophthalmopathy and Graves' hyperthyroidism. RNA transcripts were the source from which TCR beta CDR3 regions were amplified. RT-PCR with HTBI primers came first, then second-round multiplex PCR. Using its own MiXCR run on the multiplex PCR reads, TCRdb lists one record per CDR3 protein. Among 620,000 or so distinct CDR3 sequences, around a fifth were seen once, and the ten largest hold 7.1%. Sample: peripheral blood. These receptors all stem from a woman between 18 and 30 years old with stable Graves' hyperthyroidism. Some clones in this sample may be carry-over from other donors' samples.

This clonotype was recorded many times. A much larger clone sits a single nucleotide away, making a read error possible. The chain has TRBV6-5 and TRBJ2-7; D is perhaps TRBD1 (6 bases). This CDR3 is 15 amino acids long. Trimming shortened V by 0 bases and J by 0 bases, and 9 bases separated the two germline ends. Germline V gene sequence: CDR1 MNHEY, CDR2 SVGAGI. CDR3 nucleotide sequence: TGTGCCAGCAGTTACTCGAGGGGGAGCTCCTACGAGCAGTACTTC. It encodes CASSYSRGSSYEQYF.

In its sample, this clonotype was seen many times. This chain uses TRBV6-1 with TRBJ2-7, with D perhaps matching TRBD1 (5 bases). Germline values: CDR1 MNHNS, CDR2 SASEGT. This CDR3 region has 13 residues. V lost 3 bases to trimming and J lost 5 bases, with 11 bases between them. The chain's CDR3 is CASSDRVNNEQYF. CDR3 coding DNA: TGTGCCAGCAGTGACAGGGTTAACAACGAGCAGTACTTC.

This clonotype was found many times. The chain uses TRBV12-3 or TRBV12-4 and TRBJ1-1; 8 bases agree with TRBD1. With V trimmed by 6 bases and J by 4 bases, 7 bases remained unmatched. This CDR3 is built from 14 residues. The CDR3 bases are TGTGCCAGCAGAAAGAGACAGGGGATCACTGAAGCTTTCTTT. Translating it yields CASRKRQGITEAFF.

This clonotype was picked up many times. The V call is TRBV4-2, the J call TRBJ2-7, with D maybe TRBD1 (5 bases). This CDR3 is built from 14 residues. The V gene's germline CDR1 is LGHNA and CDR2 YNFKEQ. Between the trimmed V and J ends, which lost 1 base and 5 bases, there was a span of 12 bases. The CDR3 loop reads CASSQVAAGHEQYF. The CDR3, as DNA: TGTGCCAGCAGCCAAGTTGCCGCAGGGCACGAGCAGTACTTC.

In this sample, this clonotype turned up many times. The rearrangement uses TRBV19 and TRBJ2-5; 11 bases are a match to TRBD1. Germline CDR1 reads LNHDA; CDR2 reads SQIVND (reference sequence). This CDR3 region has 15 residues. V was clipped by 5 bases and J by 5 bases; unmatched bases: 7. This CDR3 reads CASSRRTGGRETQYF. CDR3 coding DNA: TGTGCCAGTAGTCGCCGGACAGGGGGCAGGGAGACCCAGTACTTC.

The CDR3 DNA is TGTGCCAGCAGCTTAGAGCCAGATAGCAATCAGCCCCAGCATTTT. It is translated as CASSLEPDSNQPQHF. The chain joins TRBV7-9 to TRBJ1-5; D call uncertain. V was clipped by 1 base and J by 0 bases, with 7 bases between them. The CDR3 is 15 amino acids. The germline V gene has CDR1 SEHNR and CDR2 FQNEAQ (reference sequence).

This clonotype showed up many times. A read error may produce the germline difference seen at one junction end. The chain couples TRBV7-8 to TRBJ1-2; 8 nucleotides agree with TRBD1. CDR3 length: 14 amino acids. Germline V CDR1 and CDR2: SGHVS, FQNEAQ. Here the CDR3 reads CASSGRTGRFLRSF. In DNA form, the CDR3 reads TGTGCCAGCAGCGGCCGGACAGGGCGTTTTCTACGGAGCTTC.

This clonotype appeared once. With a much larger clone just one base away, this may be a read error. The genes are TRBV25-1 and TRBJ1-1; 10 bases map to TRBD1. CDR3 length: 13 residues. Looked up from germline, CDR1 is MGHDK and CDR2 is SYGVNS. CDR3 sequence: CASSARQGAEACF. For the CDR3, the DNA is TGTGCCAGCAGTGCCAGACAGGGGGCTGAAGCTTGCTTT.

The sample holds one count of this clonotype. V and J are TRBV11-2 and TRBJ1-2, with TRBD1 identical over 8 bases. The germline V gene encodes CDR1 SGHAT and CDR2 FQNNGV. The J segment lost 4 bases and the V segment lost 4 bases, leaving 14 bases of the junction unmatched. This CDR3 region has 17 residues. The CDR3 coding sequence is TGTGCCAGCAGCTCAGGGGGCGCCCCGGAGGCGACCTATGGCTACACCTTC. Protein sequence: CASSSGGAPEATYGYTF. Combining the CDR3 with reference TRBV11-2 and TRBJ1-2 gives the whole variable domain EAGVAQSPRYKIIEKRQSVAFWCNPISGHATLYWYQQILGQGPKLLIQFQNNGVVDDSQLPKDRFSAERLKGVDSTLKIQPAKLEDSAVYLCASSSGGAPEATYGYTFGSGTRLTVV.

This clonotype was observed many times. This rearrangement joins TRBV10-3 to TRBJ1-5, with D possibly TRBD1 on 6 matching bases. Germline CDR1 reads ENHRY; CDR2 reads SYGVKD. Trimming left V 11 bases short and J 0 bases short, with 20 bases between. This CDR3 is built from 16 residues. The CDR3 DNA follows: TGTGCCGCCCGGCCCTTAAACAGGGCTAGCAATCAGCCCCAGCATTTT. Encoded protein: CAARPLNRASNQPQHF.

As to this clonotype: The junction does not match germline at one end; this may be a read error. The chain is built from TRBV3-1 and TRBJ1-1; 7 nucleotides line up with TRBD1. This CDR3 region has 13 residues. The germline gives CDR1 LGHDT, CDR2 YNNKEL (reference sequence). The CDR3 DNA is TGTGCCAGCATCCAAACAGGGGTCACTGAAGCTTTCTTT. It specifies CASIQTGVTEAFF.

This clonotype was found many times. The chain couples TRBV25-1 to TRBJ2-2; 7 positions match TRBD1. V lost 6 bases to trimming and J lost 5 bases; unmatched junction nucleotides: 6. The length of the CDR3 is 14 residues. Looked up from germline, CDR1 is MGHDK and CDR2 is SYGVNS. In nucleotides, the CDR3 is TGTGCCAGCAGCGTTACAGGGGAGACCGGGGAGCTGTTTTTT. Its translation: CASSVTGETGELFF.

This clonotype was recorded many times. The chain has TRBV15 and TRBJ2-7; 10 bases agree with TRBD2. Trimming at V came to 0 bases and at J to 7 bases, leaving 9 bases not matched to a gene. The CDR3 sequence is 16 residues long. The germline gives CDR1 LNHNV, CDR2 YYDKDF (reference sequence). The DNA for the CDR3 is TGTGCCACCAGCAGAGATTTGGCTAGCGGGAGTAAAGAGCAGTACTTC. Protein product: CATSRDLASGSKEQYF.